These 16 T cell receptor beta chains were all obtained from the same sample, sequenced in a study of T cells in Graves' hyperthyroidism and ophthalmopathy. Regions amplified from RNA transcripts were the TCR beta CDR3 regions. Carried out on the TCR CDR3, a first-round RT-PCR used the HTBI primer set. One entry per CDR3 protein results from TCRdb running MiXCR on the multiplex PCR reads. Among around 350,000 distinct CDR3 sequences, roughly 17% were seen once, and the ten largest hold approximately 35%. Material for sequencing was blood. Source of these receptors: a woman aged 30 to 39 with Graves' hyperthyroidism that later progressed to Graves' ophthalmopathy.

The rearrangement joins TRBV11-1 to TRBJ2-1, with 16 bases identical to TRBD2. V trimming: 0 bases; J trimming: 2 bases; junction bases outside the gene matches: 1. Looked up from germline, CDR1 is SGHAT and CDR2 is FQDESV (reference sequence). The CDR3 spans 18 residues. The CDR3 here is CASSLAGTSGGAYNEQFF. The CDR3 nucleotides are TGTGCCAGCAGCTTAGCTGGGACTAGCGGGGGGGCCTACAATGAGCAGTTCTTC.

V usage is TRBV7-9 and J usage is TRBJ2-7; no reliable D call. This CDR3 contains 13 residues. The germline V gene has CDR1 SEHNR and CDR2 FQNEAQ (reference sequence). V was cut by 2 bases and J by 2 bases, with 7 bases left in between. The chain's CDR3 is CASSLLATYEQYF. The CDR3 DNA is TGTGCCAGCAGCTTATTAGCTACCTACGAGCAGTACTTC.

This clonotype was observed a few times. The rearrangement uses TRBV3-1 and TRBJ1-6; 7 bases fit TRBD1. This CDR3 has 15 amino acids. Trimming took 4 bases from V and 6 from J; bases not matched to a gene: 6. Germline CDR1 is LGHDT and CDR2 is YNNKEL (reference sequence). As DNA, the CDR3 is TGTGCCAGCAGCCGGCCAGGGGGTCCTAATTCACCCCTCCACTTT. Amino acids: CASSRPGGPNSPLHF.

This clonotype has at least ten counts. J is TRBJ1-1 and V is TRBV19, with D unresolved. Looked up from germline, CDR1 is LNHDA and CDR2 is SQIVND (reference sequence). The CDR3 is made up of 15 amino acids. The V gene lost 3 bases and the J gene lost 4 bases, with 15 bases spanning the gap. The DNA for the CDR3 is TGTGCCAGTAGTATTGTTGTCCGAGGCGGCACTGAAGCTTTCTTT. It encodes CASSIVVRGGTEAFF.

The table lists this clonotype with a few counts. The gene calls are TRBV5-1 and TRBJ2-7; D not resolved. The CDR3 runs 20 residues. CDR1 is SGHRS and CDR2 is YFSETQ in the germline V gene. The V end lost 4 bases, the J end lost 4 bases, and 33 bases lay between the germline ends. This CDR3 reads CASSRLTTSTGRMAKYEQYF. CDR3 coding DNA: TGCGCCAGCAGCCGATTAACTACTTCGACCGGCAGGATGGCTAAGTACGAGCAGTACTTC.

This clonotype was found many times. This chain connects TRBV28 to TRBJ1-6; 8 nucleotides agree with TRBD1. Germline V gives CDR1 MDHEN, CDR2 SYDVKM. The junction had 6 bases not matched to a gene; V was cut back by 4 bases and J by 7 bases. This CDR3 is 15 amino acids long. DNA for the CDR3: TGTGCCAGCAGTTCCTCCGGGACAGGAAATTCACCCCTCCACTTT. Translation: CASSSSGTGNSPLHF.

The chain combines TRBV28 with TRBJ2-1, with TRBD2 identical over 12 bases. The CDR3 sequence is 16 residues long. Trimming took 6 bases from V and 6 from J; bases not matched to a gene: 9. Germline assignment: CDR1 MDHEN and CDR2 SYDVKM. CDR3 amino acids: CASRIPGLAGSNEQFF. CDR3 DNA: TGTGCCAGCAGAATCCCAGGACTAGCGGGAAGCAATGAGCAGTTCTTC.

The chain recombines TRBV3-1 with TRBJ1-6; TRBD1 matches 8 bases. The J segment lost 7 bases and the V segment lost 5 bases, leaving 10 bases of the junction unmatched. Germline V gene sequence: CDR1 LGHDT, CDR2 YNNKEL (reference sequence). The CDR3 loop spans 16 amino acids. CDR3 sequence (DNA): TGTGCCAGCAGCTATGGCGACAGGGGCCGAAATTCACCCCTCCACTTT. This translates into CASSYGDRGRNSPLHF.

This clonotype was counted between two and nine times. The chain couples TRBV7-8 to TRBJ2-5, with 8 nucleotides matching TRBD1. V was pared by 5 bases and J by 3 bases, with 8 bases of the junction left unmatched. The CDR3 runs 15 residues. Germline values: CDR1 SGHVS, CDR2 FQNEAQ. The CDR3, as DNA: TGTGCCAGCAGCCCCGGGACAGGCTTAGAAGAGACCCAGTACTTC. Translated, it gives CASSPGTGLEETQYF.

The chain couples TRBV11-2 to TRBJ2-3; the match to TRBD2 covers 8 bases. Germline V gene sequence: CDR1 SGHAT, CDR2 FQNNGV. The ends lost 1 base at V and 2 bases at J; junction bases unmatched: 2. CDR3 size: 15 residues. The CDR3 loop reads CASSLVAGLTDTQYF. The CDR3 DNA reads TGTGCCAGCAGCTTAGTAGCGGGACTCACAGATACGCAGTATTTT.

This clonotype has ten or more counts. The rearrangement uses TRBV6-1 and TRBJ2-5; 9 nucleotides agree with TRBD2. Germline CDR1 is MNHNS and CDR2 is SASEGT. The V segment lost 5 bases and the J segment 3 bases; nucleotides outside the gene matches: 7. The CDR3 sequence is 15 residues long. The CDR3 DNA sequence: TGTGCCAGCAGTAGAGCGGGAGGTCTTAAAGAGACCCAGTACTTC. Translating gives CASSRAGGLKETQYF.

This clonotype occurred many times. The V gene is TRBV20-1, the J gene TRBJ2-7; D ambiguous. Germline-derived CDR1 and CDR2 are DFQATT and SNEGSKA (reference sequence). The CDR3 runs to 13 residues. V was clipped by 6 bases and J by 1 base, with 13 bases between them. DNA for the CDR3: TGCAGTGCAAAAGCGCAAGGGTCCTACGAGCAGTACTTC. Its protein product is CSAKAQGSYEQYF.

This clonotype was counted many times. CDR3 in amino acids: CASSLTSGSDEQFF. As DNA, the CDR3 is TGTGCCAGCAGTTTGACTAGCGGGAGCGATGAGCAGTTCTTC. The rearrangement uses TRBV6-1 and TRBJ2-1; 12 positions match TRBD2. This CDR3 has 14 amino acids. The germline CDR1 and CDR2 sequences are MNHNS and SASEGT. V was pared by 5 bases and J by 8 bases, with 4 bases of the junction left unmatched.

This chain links TRBV7-9 with TRBJ1-4; no clear D gene. The V end was cut by 2 bases, the J end by 2 bases, with 12 bases between. The germline V gene has CDR1 SEHNR and CDR2 FQNEAQ (reference sequence). The CDR3 totals 16 residues. The CDR3 DNA sequence: TGTGCCAGCAGCTTAATGGGGATCTCCACTAATGAAAAACTGTTTTTT. This sequence encodes CASSLMGISTNEKLFF.

This chain joins TRBV4-2 and TRBJ2-7; no clear D. The CDR3 extends over 12 amino acids. V was cut by 1 base and J by 1 base, with 2 bases left in between. Germline CDR1 and CDR2: LGHNA and YNFKEQ. CDR3 amino acids: CASSQGSYEQYF. The DNA for the CDR3 is TGTGCCAGCAGCCAAGGATCCTACGAGCAGTACTTC.

This clonotype has more than one count but fewer than ten. The J gene is TRBJ2-1, the V gene TRBV24-1; D possibly uses TRBD1 or TRBD2 (5 bases each). Germline V CDR1 and CDR2: KGHDR, SFDVKD. Trimming removed 8 bases from V and 8 bases from J, with 18 bases in between. The CDR3 runs to 14 residues. The CDR3 loop reads CATMDQGESHEQFF. The CDR3 DNA sequence: TGTGCCACCATGGACCAAGGGGAGTCCCATGAGCAGTTCTTC.